This T cell receptor beta chain stems from a study of T cell responses to AZD1222 COVID-19 vaccine. Study conclusions and caveats: Vaccine-related CD4 TCRs covered spike, predominating at 160-218 and 743-854. Donors were mostly white British, more females; clonal diversity possibly underestimated. An increase in Spike-specific TCR breadth and depth was observed after two AZD1222 doses. Epitopes outside B.1.351 and B.1.1.7 mutated regions reportedly drew nearly half of spike TCRs.

TCRdb's copy holds only in-frame clones and misses some; the assay was immunoSEQ multiplex PCR. In the table there are about 140,000 clones, less than 95% of which are singletons. For this clone: Antigen: not known.

Sequenced material: peripheral blood, taken on day 0 of AZD1222 vaccination. This sequence was found in an adult in good health.

The chain's CDR3 is CASRDHRGLYGYTF. The CDR3, as DNA: TGTGCCAGCAGGGATCACAGGGGGCTATATGGCTACACCTTC. This chain links TRBV6-5 with TRBJ1-2; 9 bases fit TRBD1. CDR1 MNHEY and CDR2 SVGAGI come from the germline V gene. CDR3 length: 14 amino acids. Trimming took 6 bases from V and 5 from J; bases not matched to a gene: 7.